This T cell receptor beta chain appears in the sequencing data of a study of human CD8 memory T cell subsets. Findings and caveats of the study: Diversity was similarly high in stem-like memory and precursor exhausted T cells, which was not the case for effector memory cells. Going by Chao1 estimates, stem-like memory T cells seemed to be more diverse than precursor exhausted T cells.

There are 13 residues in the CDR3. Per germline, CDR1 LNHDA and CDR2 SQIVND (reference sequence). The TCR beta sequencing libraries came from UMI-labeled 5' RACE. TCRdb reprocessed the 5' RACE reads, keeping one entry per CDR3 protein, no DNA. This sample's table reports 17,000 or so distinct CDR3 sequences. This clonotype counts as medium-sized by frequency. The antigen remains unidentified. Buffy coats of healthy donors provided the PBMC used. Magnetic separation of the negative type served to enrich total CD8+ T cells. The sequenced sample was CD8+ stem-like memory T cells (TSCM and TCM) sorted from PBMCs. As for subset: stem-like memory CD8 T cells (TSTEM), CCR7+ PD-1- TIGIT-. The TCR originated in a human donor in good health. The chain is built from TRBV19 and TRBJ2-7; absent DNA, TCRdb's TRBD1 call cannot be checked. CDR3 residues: CASSSPVSYEQYF.